These 5 T cell receptor beta chains were sequenced from one sample in a study of graft-versus-host responses after intestinal transplantation (dated by TCRdb to the early 2020s). Libraries came from the immunoSEQ multiplex PCR assay. Held by TCRdb, this immuneACCESS table contains in-frame sequences only and omits some clones. Under half of the omission traces to an unresolved V gene where checked; the cause of the rest is unknown. This sample lists under 20,000 clones; roughly 81% were detected once. The ten top clones hold roughly 3.8% of the sample. Intraepithelial and lamina propria lymphocytes were isolated from graft specimens using dithiothreitol, EDTA incubations and collagenase D digestion. The material was ileum tissue, obtained 14 days after transplant. The source is a human patient who received an intestinal transplant, so some T cells may come from the graft donor.

This clone was recorded a few times. This chain links TRBV27 with TRBJ1-5; 7 bases align to TRBD1. There are 14 residues in the CDR3. Per the germline V gene, CDR1 is MNHEY and CDR2 is SMNVEV (reference sequence). J was trimmed by 7 bases and V by 2 bases; bases with no gene match: 5. In DNA form, the CDR3 reads TGTGCCAGCAGTTTAAACAGGGGAGAGCAGCCCCAGCATTTT. Translated: CASSLNRGEQPQHF.

The chain uses TRBV27 and TRBJ2-2; 8 nucleotides line up with TRBD1. In germline, CDR1 is MNHEY, CDR2 SMNVEV (reference sequence). This CDR3 comprises 14 residues. V lost 6 bases, J lost 6 bases, and 6 bases stayed unmatched. The CDR3 loop is CASSLNRGSGELFF. The CDR3 DNA is TGTGCCAGCAGCCTGAACAGGGGGTCCGGGGAGCTGTTTTTT.

Comments on this clone: Sequence at one end of the junction differs from germline and may be a read error. The sample has other DNA sequences that encode this CDR3 too. The gene calls are TRBV19 and TRBJ2-7; 9 bases map to TRBD1. Germline values: CDR1 LNHDA, CDR2 SQIVND (reference sequence). The CDR3 totals 14 residues. The CDR3 region has the DNA TGTGCCAGTAGTATCCGGGACAGGGCCTACGAGCAGTACTTT. Translating gives CASSIRDRAYEQYF.

This clone is medium-sized. CDR3: CSVGLGQGDYGYTF. Written as DNA, the CDR3 is TGCAGCGTTGGTTTAGGCCAGGGAGACTATGGCTACACCTTC. The chain employs TRBV29-1 and TRBJ1-2, with a tentative D call TRBD1 (5 bases). CDR1 SQVTM and CDR2 ANQGSEA come from the germline V gene. The CDR3 extends over 14 amino acids. V lost 4 bases and J 3 bases, leaving 15 bases between the germline ends.

V usage is TRBV2 and J usage is TRBJ2-7, with 11 bases lining up with TRBD2. Germline loops: CDR1 SNHLY, CDR2 FYNNEI. The CDR3 has 17 amino acids. After removal of 4 bases from V and 6 bases from J, the junction contained 14 bases not matched to a gene. CDR3 residues: CASSGPQASGRRAEQYF. As DNA, the CDR3 is TGTGCCAGCAGTGGTCCGCAGGCTAGCGGGAGGAGGGCCGAGCAGTACTTC.